These 4 T cell receptor beta chains originate from one sample sequenced in a study of blood T cells in healthy people across ages. Primed by a sample-barcoded 5' primer and a J-beta primer mix, a second PCR proceeded for about 6 to 11 cycles. TCRdb reprocessed the 5' RACE reads with MiXCR, giving one entry per CDR3 protein. The table records about 1.8 million distinct CDR3 sequences, around 48% of them present only once. Source material: blood. These receptor sequences come from a woman aged 40 to 50 in good health.

The chain is built from TRBV4-2 and TRBJ2-3, with D perhaps given as TRBD1 or TRBD2 (5 bases each). This CDR3 has 14 amino acids. V was trimmed by 0 bases and J by 5 bases, leaving 9 bases between them. Germline CDR1 and CDR2: LGHNA and YNFKEQ. In DNA, the CDR3 is TGTGCCAGCAGCCAAGATCTGGGGGAAGATACGCAGTATTTT. It is translated as CASSQDLGEDTQYF.

This chain connects TRBV27 to TRBJ1-2, with D unclear. The CDR3 covers 16 residues. CDR1 MNHEY and CDR2 SMNVEV come from the germline V gene (reference sequence). Trimming took off 8 bases at V and 7 bases at J, with 26 bases between the two ends. The CDR3 DNA sequence: TGTGCCAGCTCGCCCGACCCAAGGGATGGGGTTTCTGGCTACACCTTC. Translated, it gives CASSPDPRDGVSGYTF.

This clonotype was found a few times. The chain employs TRBV3-1 and TRBJ2-3, with D unresolved. Germline V gene lookup returns CDR1 LGHDT and CDR2 YNNKEL (reference sequence). This CDR3 has 15 amino acids. V lost 0 bases and J 2 bases, leaving 9 bases between the germline ends. The CDR3 coding sequence is TGTGCCAGCAGCCAAGATCTGCGGTCCACAGATACGCAGTATTTT. Encoded protein: CASSQDLRSTDTQYF.

This clonotype has a single count. The rearrangement joins TRBV28 to TRBJ2-1; D perhaps matches TRBD2 (6 bases). The DNA end is a closer match to TRBJ2-7, so the J assignment may be wrong. The CDR3 covers 14 residues. Germline CDR1 is MDHEN and CDR2 is SYDVKM. CDR3 region: CASWGVASYNEQYF. CDR3 coding DNA: TGTGCCAGCTGGGGGGTAGCAAGCTACAATGAGCAGTACTTC.